The clone carrying this TCR beta chain appeared once. This sample is drawn from a study of blood T cell repertoires in COVID-19. Study context: Sites in the United States, Italy and Spain provided acute and convalescent COVID-19 samples. T cells, B-cell-depleted T cells, or PBMCs provided the cDNA or gDNA that served as material.

V was shortened by 4 bases and J by 4 bases, with 12 bases between the two germline ends. CDR1 and CDR2 from the germline V gene are SGHKS and YYEKEE (reference sequence). This CDR3 has 14 amino acids. In the original processing: Amplifying reference gene primers gave estimates of nucleated cell counts. The repertoire was sequenced with immunoSEQ multiplex PCR; TCRdb's copy has only in-frame clones and lacks some. V and J calls and clone size are those listed in that table; D and trimming were worked out from the DNA. The repertoire consists of approximately 160,000 clones, with about 79% occurring once and the leading ten covering 7.2%.

The chain has TRBV5-5 and TRBJ1-5; the D gene is possibly TRBD1 (5 bases). Sequencing input: peripheral blood. The sequence came from a woman aged 45-60 years in a cohort sampled during active or convalescent COVID-19. The CDR3 DNA is TGTGCCAGCAGCGTCCAGGGTTTTAATCAGCCCCAGCATTTT. As protein: CASSVQGFNQPQHF.